The 5 T cell receptor beta chains presented below share a single source sample, sequenced in a study of CD8+CD57+ T cells in acquired aplastic anemia. Both TCR beta VDJ combination and CDR3 sequence profiling were carried out. Genomic DNA was the template for this profiling. Via MiXCR, TCRdb re-called the reads, giving one row per CDR3 protein. Of some 140,000 distinct CDR3 sequences in the sample, around two fifths were seen once. The sequenced material came from sorted CD4+, CD8+, or CD8+CD57+ T cells (not recorded which) from PBMCs. All receptors come from a human donor in good health, serving as a control.

The rearrangement uses TRBV6-2 or TRBV6-3 and TRBJ1-1; no clear D gene. Germline-derived CDR1 and CDR2 are MNHEY and SVGEGT. CDR3 size: 11 residues. Between the trimmed V and J ends, which lost 5 bases and 9 bases, there was a span of 10 bases. Here the CDR3 reads CASSPTEKAFF. CDR3 bases: TGTGCCAGCAGTCCTACAGAGAAAGCTTTCTTT.

This clonotype has a count of ten or more. The chain uses TRBV19 and TRBJ1-5; TRBD1 might be the D (6 bases). Per germline, CDR1 LNHDA and CDR2 SQIVND (reference sequence). This CDR3 spans 16 amino acids. Between the trimmed V and J ends, which lost 2 bases and 3 bases, there was a span of 14 bases. CDR3 amino acids: CASSITGQLLNQPQHF. CDR3 sequence (DNA): TGTGCCAGTAGTATAACAGGACAGCTACTCAATCAGCCCCAGCATTTT.

The chain employs TRBV19 and TRBJ2-5; D is undetermined. Germline CDR1 is LNHDA and CDR2 is SQIVND (reference sequence). The CDR3 contains 15 residues. V lost 4 bases to trimming and J lost 2 bases, with 14 bases between them. CDR3 region: CASSTAQTQQETQYF. The CDR3 DNA is TGTGCCAGTAGTACGGCTCAGACACAACAAGAGACCCAGTACTTC.

The J gene is TRBJ2-2, the V gene TRBV12-3 or TRBV12-4; unclear D gene. V lost 3 bases, J lost 1 base, and 6 bases lay in between. The CDR3 length is 14 residues. CDR3 region: CASSFSMNTGELFF. The CDR3 DNA sequence: TGTGCCAGCAGTTTTTCAATGAACACCGGGGAGCTGTTTTTT.

Points on this clonotype: This could be a read error, since a much larger clone is one nucleotide away. The chain's CDR3 is CSATGPRGSYNEQFF. DNA of the CDR3: TGCAGTGCTACAGGCCCCCGGGGCTCCTACAATGAGCAGTTCTTC. The chain carries TRBV20-1 and TRBJ2-1, with D possibly TRBD2 on 5 matching bases. The CDR3 length is 15 residues. The V end lost 4 bases, the J end lost 0 bases, and 13 bases lay between the germline ends. Per germline, CDR1 DFQATT and CDR2 SNEGSKA (reference sequence).